Included here is one TCR beta chain sequence, with context. This receptor's antigen is unknown. Within one base of it there is no much larger clone, and no base qualities were kept. V loses 2 bases, J loses 1 base, and the germline ends lie 8 bases apart. From the germline V gene, CDR1 is MNHNS and CDR2 is SASEGT. The CDR3, cysteine through phenylalanine, is 14 amino acids long. Only the CDR3 part of the read is kept: 42 bases, read in frame from the first base. These data are taken from a study of T cells in Graves' hyperthyroidism and ophthalmopathy (dated by TCRdb to between 2018 and 2021). The study in broad terms: Peripheral blood samples were taken at initial diagnosis, before any treatment was given. To identify distinguishing TCR V-J signatures, a discovery cohort of about 100 patients was used, comprising approximately 40 with Graves' ophthalmopathy and under 60 with stable Graves' hyperthyroidism. Whether ophthalmopathy could be predicted prospectively was tested in an independent validation cohort made up of under 20 hyperthyroidism patients plus 17 patients who later progressed to ophthalmopathy. The roughly 94 discovery patients were randomly divided into training and test sets at a 7:3 ratio. In addition, the study compared T-cell repertoires in thyroid tissue and in blood from about 6 Graves' hyperthyroidism patients. Once sampling was done, hyperthyroidism patients were given methimazole at a starting dose of 30 mg daily, whereas ophthalmopathy patients were given high-dose intravenous methylprednisolone. The paper describes TCR Vbeta CDR3 sequencing of around 130 peripheral blood samples, made up of about 40 ophthalmopathy patients, roughly 80 hyperthyroidism patients and about 17 progressor patients.

Stable Graves' hyperthyroidism was defined as no progression to ophthalmopathy during 18 months of follow-up. The hyperthyroidism patients were between 18 and 65 years old and newly diagnosed, with a disease duration of less than 2 months. Exclusion was applied to patients with uncontrolled infections, other autoimmune diseases, pregnancy or lactation. Diagnoses were based on clinical symptoms, serum thyroxine and TRAb, thyroid ultrasound and orbital computed tomography. PBMCs were separated from roughly 10 ml of fresh peripheral blood using Ficoll-Paque density gradient centrifugation. Total RNA was extracted using Trizol reagent, and RNA quality was assessed on an Agilent 2100 Bioanalyzer. Amplification of TCR beta CDR3 regions was carried out from RNA transcripts. A first-round RT-PCR of the TCR CDR3 used the HTBI primer set with the Qiagen OneStep RT-PCR kit. Libraries were constructed in a second round of multiplex PCR, after which size selection and purification were carried out. Sequencing of the libraries was done on an Illumina HiSeq2000 using paired-end 100 bp reads. Per the authors' processing: SOAPnuke was used to process the raw data, removing reads that contained adapters or uncalled bases, had a mean Phred below 15, or lacked an exact match to the constant primer or identifier. COPE v1.2.5 was used to merge high-quality paired reads, and clonotypes were defined as unique nucleotide sequences. Clonotypes were aligned to IMGT TRBV, TRBD and TRBJ reference segments using MiTCR v1.1. The analysis was restricted to V-J combinations with a frequency above 0.0001, which together covered approximately 99% of the repertoires. A TCS score was defined as the ratio between F50 (clonal expansion) and ExV (chaos), using BLOSUM62-based TCRdist between CDR3 peptides within each V-J. Welch's t-statistics and random forest reduced approximately 520 V-J features to 13, which were used in a naive Bayes classifier (R e1071). TCRdb applied fastp at Q25 and MiXCR to the public reads, then kept only in-frame beta chains. Each CDR3 protein appears once, grouped with its most common genes and DNA. For this entry, the V and J calls and clone size follow TCRdb and not the study's own pipeline. The sample table records some 400,000 distinct CDR3 sequences; 15% to 20% of these occur just once. The ten largest clones capture around 4% of the sample.

Here is what the overall study found, with its caveats: No statistical method was used to fix the sample size in advance, and group allocation was not hidden from the investigators. In validation, progression to ophthalmopathy was predicted by the model with 70.59% sensitivity and roughly 76% specificity, a median of roughly 6 months before onset. A 13 V-J signature model separated ophthalmopathy from stable hyperthyroidism, with approximately 86% sensitivity and 81.08% specificity in cross-validation and 80%/75% in testing. Most expanded thyroid clonotypes (frequency above 0.001) were also detected in blood, suggesting blood repertoires may reflect thyroid immune responses.

Sequences were obtained from blood. The rearrangement combines TRBV6-1 with TRBJ1-1, with the D gene uncertain. This TCR derives from a woman between 18 and 29 years old with Graves' hyperthyroidism. CDR3 loop: CASSEISGNTEAFF. In nucleotide form, the sequence is TGTGCCAGCAGTGAAATATCGGGGAACACTGAAGCTTTCTTT.